This is a list of T cell receptor beta chains from one sample in a study of blood T cells in healthy people across ages. Via MiXCR, TCRdb re-called the 5' RACE reads, giving one row per CDR3 protein. The table has around 1.5 million distinct CDR3 sequences, roughly a third seen once. Sequenced input: blood. All receptors derive from a woman aged 25 to 39 in good health. The CDR3 runs from the conserved cysteine through the conserved F or W. Each record gives: clone size, V gene, D gene, J gene, CDR3 DNA, CDR3 protein. D genes are given only for firm matches. Clone size is shown for a subset of rows, as once, few, many or a class of expanded clone.

abundance: NA
v_gene: TRBV12-3/TRBV12-4
d_gene: TRBD2
j_gene: TRBJ2-3
CDR3nt: TGTGCCAGCGTTAGACTAGCTCTAAGCACAGATACGCAGTATTTT
CDR3aa: CASVRLALSTDTQYF

abundance: many
v_gene: TRBV29-1
d_gene: NA
j_gene: TRBJ2-1
CDR3nt: TGCAGCGGATATAACCAGGCCTACAATGAGCAGTTCTTC
CDR3aa: CSGYNQAYNEQFF

abundance: many
v_gene: TRBV29-1
d_gene: TRBD1
j_gene: TRBJ2-7
CDR3nt: TGCAGCGCAATCCGGGACAGAGCCTCCTACGAGCAGTACTTC
CDR3aa: CSAIRDRASYEQYF

abundance: few
v_gene: TRBV4-1
d_gene: TRBD2
j_gene: TRBJ2-1
CDR3nt: TGCGCCAGCAGCCAAGATATACTAGCGGGAGTTGGGGAGCAGTTCTTC
CDR3aa: CASSQDILAGVGEQFF

abundance: NA
v_gene: TRBV11-2
d_gene: NA
j_gene: TRBJ2-3
CDR3nt: TGTGCCAGCAGTCCACGGGGAGTAGGCGGACTCACAGATACGCAGTATTTT
CDR3aa: CASSPRGVGGLTDTQYF

abundance: few
v_gene: TRBV27
d_gene: NA
j_gene: TRBJ2-1
CDR3nt: TGTGCCAGCAGTTTAAGGAGGGCAGCATACAGCTCCTACAATGAGCAGTTCTTC
CDR3aa: CASSLRRAAYSSYNEQFF

abundance: NA
v_gene: TRBV5-1
d_gene: TRBD1
j_gene: TRBJ2-5
CDR3nt: TGCGCCAGCACCCCGGGACAGGGGACGGAGACCCAGTACTTC
CDR3aa: CASTPGQGTETQYF

abundance: NA
v_gene: TRBV4-1
d_gene: NA
j_gene: TRBJ1-1
CDR3nt: TGCGCCAGTACGGGTAAGGCGGCCACTGAAGCTTTCTTT
CDR3aa: CASTGKAATEAFF

abundance: NA
v_gene: TRBV18
d_gene: TRBD1
j_gene: TRBJ2-7
CDR3nt: TGTGCCAGCTCAGCAGGGGGTACCACCTACGAGCAGTACTTC
CDR3aa: CASSAGGTTYEQYF

abundance: NA
v_gene: TRBV11-2
d_gene: NA
j_gene: TRBJ2-5
CDR3nt: TGTGCCAGCAACTTCGCGGACTTGGTTGAGACCCAGTACTTC
CDR3aa: CASNFADLVETQYF

abundance: few
v_gene: TRBV20-1
d_gene: TRBD2
j_gene: TRBJ2-1
CDR3nt: TGCAGTGGGCAGGGGGGCTTCGGGACTAGCGGGATAAGCTCCTACAATGAGCAGTTCTTC
CDR3aa: CSGQGGFGTSGISSYNEQFF

abundance: NA
v_gene: TRBV20-1
d_gene: NA
j_gene: TRBJ1-2
CDR3nt: TGCAGTGCCACCCCTTTTTCAGCCTATGGCTACACCTTC
CDR3aa: CSATPFSAYGYTF

abundance: few
v_gene: TRBV5-1
d_gene: TRBD2
j_gene: TRBJ2-5
CDR3nt: TGCGCCAGCAGCGTTGGACTAGCGGGGCGCTCTTTGGGGGAGACCCAGTACTTC
CDR3aa: CASSVGLAGRSLGETQYF

abundance: NA
v_gene: TRBV5-1
d_gene: NA
j_gene: TRBJ1-4
CDR3nt: TGCGCCAGCAGCTTAGAATCAGGACAGAACGAAAAACTGTTTTTT
CDR3aa: CASSLESGQNEKLFF

abundance: NA
v_gene: TRBV15
d_gene: NA
j_gene: TRBJ1-5
CDR3nt: TGTGCCACCAGCAGAAGGACTGACAGTCAAAGCAATCAGCCCCAGCATTTT
CDR3aa: CATSRRTDSQSNQPQHF

abundance: NA
v_gene: TRBV20-1
d_gene: NA
j_gene: TRBJ1-5
CDR3nt: TGCAGTGCTAGAGATGGCAGGGGAGGTCAGCCCCAGCATTTT
CDR3aa: CSARDGRGGQPQHF

abundance: NA
v_gene: TRBV20-1
d_gene: NA
j_gene: TRBJ2-1
CDR3nt: TGCAGTGCTAGCTCGCCCGTGGAGACCCAGTTCTTC
CDR3aa: CSASSPVETQFF

abundance: NA
v_gene: TRBV20-1
d_gene: NA
j_gene: TRBJ2-7
CDR3nt: TGCAGTGCTAGAGGCTCTGGGGGGACGGAGCAGTACTTC
CDR3aa: CSARGSGGTEQYF

abundance: few
v_gene: TRBV12-3/TRBV12-4
d_gene: NA
j_gene: TRBJ2-1
CDR3nt: TGTGCCAGCAGCCCCCTAGGGGAATATGAGCAGTTCTTC
CDR3aa: CASSPLGEYEQFF

abundance: NA
v_gene: TRBV30
d_gene: NA
j_gene: TRBJ2-7
CDR3nt: TGTGCCTGGAGTCTACGGAGGGAGTACGAGCAGTACTTC
CDR3aa: CAWSLRREYEQYF

abundance: many
v_gene: TRBV29-1
d_gene: NA
j_gene: TRBJ2-6
CDR3nt: TGCAGCGCTCGGGACACCCTCTCTGGGGCCAACGTCCTGACTTTC
CDR3aa: CSARDTLSGANVLTF

abundance: NA
v_gene: TRBV11-2
d_gene: TRBD1
j_gene: TRBJ1-2
CDR3nt: TGTGCCAGCAGCTTCGTAAACCCGGGACAGGGGGGAGCTAACTATGGCTACACCTTC
CDR3aa: CASSFVNPGQGGANYGYTF

abundance: many
v_gene: TRBV5-1
d_gene: NA
j_gene: TRBJ2-7
CDR3nt: TGCGCCAGCGGAGAGACAGGCCCCTACGAGCAGTACTTC
CDR3aa: CASGETGPYEQYF

abundance: few
v_gene: TRBV4-2
d_gene: NA
j_gene: TRBJ2-3
CDR3nt: TGTGCCAGCAGCCAAGATCCCCCAGGCCGGGCGGGCACAGATACGCAGTATTTT
CDR3aa: CASSQDPPGRAGTDTQYF

abundance: NA
v_gene: TRBV21-1
d_gene: NA
j_gene: TRBJ1-2
CDR3nt: TGTGCCAGCAGCACCGGCGGGGTCGTAAACTATGGCTACACCTTC
CDR3aa: CASSTGGVVNYGYTF

abundance: NA
v_gene: TRBV12-3/TRBV12-4
d_gene: NA
j_gene: TRBJ1-1
CDR3nt: TGTGCCAGCAGACCACAGGTGTACACTGAAGCTTTCTTT
CDR3aa: CASRPQVYTEAFF

abundance: few
v_gene: TRBV27
d_gene: NA
j_gene: TRBJ1-5
CDR3nt: TGTGCCAGCAGTCCTATCAACGGCCTCAATCAGCCCCTGCATTTT
CDR3aa: CASSPINGLNQPLHF

abundance: NA
v_gene: TRBV20-1
d_gene: NA
j_gene: TRBJ2-1
CDR3nt: TGCAGTGGGACAGAGCACAATGAGCAGTTCTTC
CDR3aa: CSGTEHNEQFF

abundance: NA
v_gene: TRBV21-1
d_gene: NA
j_gene: TRBJ2-1
CDR3nt: TGTGCCGGCAGCAAAGCAGGGGACAGGGGGCGGGGTGAGCAGTTCTTC
CDR3aa: CAGSKAGDRGRGEQFF

abundance: many
v_gene: TRBV7-6
d_gene: NA
j_gene: TRBJ2-7
CDR3nt: TGTGCCAGCAGCCCCACCCCGGACTTACTGGGAGAGCAGTACTTC
CDR3aa: CASSPTPDLLGEQYF

abundance: once
v_gene: TRBV9
d_gene: TRBD2
j_gene: TRBJ2-2
CDR3nt: TGTGCCAGCAGCGCGACCGGGACTAGTAACACCGGGGAGCTGTTTTTT
CDR3aa: CASSATGTSNTGELFF

abundance: NA
v_gene: TRBV20-1
d_gene: TRBD2
j_gene: TRBJ2-1
CDR3nt: TGCAGTGCTGGAGGGACTAGCGGGGGGACAGGGCCCGGTTCCTACAATGAGCAGTTCTTC
CDR3aa: CSAGGTSGGTGPGSYNEQFF

abundance: few
v_gene: TRBV10-3
d_gene: NA
j_gene: TRBJ1-3
CDR3nt: TGTGCCATCAGTGCTGAGGGCCGCTCTGGAAACACCATATATTTT
CDR3aa: CAISAEGRSGNTIYF

abundance: few
v_gene: TRBV20-1
d_gene: NA
j_gene: TRBJ2-5
CDR3nt: TGCAGTGCACTAGATTTGGAGACCCAGTACTTC
CDR3aa: CSALDLETQYF

abundance: few
v_gene: TRBV27
d_gene: TRBD1
j_gene: TRBJ1-2
CDR3nt: TGTGCCAGCAGTTTCAGACAGGGGGCCGGCTACACCTTC
CDR3aa: CASSFRQGAGYTF

abundance: few
v_gene: TRBV6-1
d_gene: NA
j_gene: TRBJ1-4
CDR3nt: TGTGCCAGCAGTGAAGCTAGGAAAACTAATGAAAAACTGTTTTTT
CDR3aa: CASSEARKTNEKLFF

abundance: once
v_gene: TRBV7-6
d_gene: TRBD1
j_gene: TRBJ1-1
CDR3nt: TGTGCCAGCAGCTTGTACAGGGGTGAGGAACAAGGAGAAGCTTTCTTT
CDR3aa: CASSLYRGEEQGEAFF

abundance: few
v_gene: TRBV6-1
d_gene: NA
j_gene: TRBJ2-7
CDR3nt: TGTGCCAGCAGTGGGTGGGGGGCCGAGCAGTACTTC
CDR3aa: CASSGWGAEQYF

abundance: NA
v_gene: TRBV15
d_gene: NA
j_gene: TRBJ1-2
CDR3nt: TGTGCCACCAGCAGGAGGGAAGGGAACTATGGCTACACCTTC
CDR3aa: CATSRREGNYGYTF

abundance: NA
v_gene: TRBV6-5
d_gene: NA
j_gene: TRBJ1-2
CDR3nt: TGTGCCAGCAGTTACTCGGCCGGGTTTAATTATGGCTACACCTTC
CDR3aa: CASSYSAGFNYGYTF

abundance: NA
v_gene: TRBV7-6
d_gene: NA
j_gene: TRBJ2-7
CDR3nt: TGTGCCAGCAGCTTAGCGAATAGAGGCGAGCGGTACTTC
CDR3aa: CASSLANRGERYF

abundance: NA
v_gene: TRBV28
d_gene: TRBD1
j_gene: TRBJ1-2
CDR3nt: TGTGCCAGCAGTGTCCCGGGACAGGGATCTAACTATGGCTACACCTTC
CDR3aa: CASSVPGQGSNYGYTF

abundance: NA
v_gene: TRBV9
d_gene: TRBD1
j_gene: TRBJ1-6
CDR3nt: TGTGCCAGCAGCGCCGGACAGGTGGCTTCACCCCTCCACTTT
CDR3aa: CASSAGQVASPLHF

abundance: NA
v_gene: TRBV5-1
d_gene: NA
j_gene: TRBJ2-1
CDR3nt: TGCGCCAGCAGGGGAGGCGGCCCTGGGAGGTGGGGTGAGCAGTTCTTC
CDR3aa: CASRGGGPGRWGEQFF

abundance: few
v_gene: TRBV10-1
d_gene: TRBD2
j_gene: TRBJ2-3
CDR3nt: TGCGCCAGCAGTGAGTACGGGGGGACCACAGATACGCAGTATTTT
CDR3aa: CASSEYGGTTDTQYF

abundance: NA
v_gene: TRBV6-5
d_gene: NA
j_gene: TRBJ2-7
CDR3nt: TGTGCCAGCAGTTACACTAGATCCTACGAGCAGTACTTC
CDR3aa: CASSYTRSYEQYF

abundance: NA
v_gene: TRBV13
d_gene: NA
j_gene: TRBJ2-7
CDR3nt: TGTGCCAGCAGCTTATGGTCACAGTCCTACGAGCAGTACTTC
CDR3aa: CASSLWSQSYEQYF

abundance: NA
v_gene: TRBV2
d_gene: NA
j_gene: TRBJ2-3
CDR3nt: TGTGCCAGCAGTGAGGTGCAGGGGAGTCCCAGGCAGTATTTT
CDR3aa: CASSEVQGSPRQYF

abundance: few
v_gene: TRBV20-1
d_gene: NA
j_gene: TRBJ1-1
CDR3nt: TGCAGTGCTAGAGATTCGGGGGGCGCGAGAGAAGAATGGACTGAAGCTTTCTTT
CDR3aa: CSARDSGGAREEWTEAFF

abundance: NA
v_gene: TRBV28
d_gene: NA
j_gene: TRBJ2-3
CDR3nt: TGTGCCAGCACCGATCCTAGAGGGACAGATACGCAGTATTTT
CDR3aa: CASTDPRGTDTQYF

abundance: NA
v_gene: TRBV20-1
d_gene: TRBD2
j_gene: TRBJ2-7
CDR3nt: TGCAGTGCTAGAGCCCCCGGGACTAGCATCAACGAGCAGTACTTC
CDR3aa: CSARAPGTSINEQYF

abundance: few
v_gene: TRBV2
d_gene: NA
j_gene: TRBJ1-1
CDR3nt: TGTGCCAGCAGTGAAGACCCAGATAACACTGAAGCTTTCTTT
CDR3aa: CASSEDPDNTEAFF

abundance: NA
v_gene: TRBV7-6
d_gene: NA
j_gene: TRBJ2-7
CDR3nt: TGTGCCAGCAGCACCCGGACTGGAAACTCCTACGAGCAGTACTTC
CDR3aa: CASSTRTGNSYEQYF

abundance: NA
v_gene: TRBV2
d_gene: TRBD1
j_gene: TRBJ2-7
CDR3nt: TGTGCCAGCAGTTCATACAGGGGGCTGACGAGCGAGCAGTACTTC
CDR3aa: CASSSYRGLTSEQYF

abundance: many
v_gene: TRBV5-1
d_gene: TRBD1
j_gene: TRBJ2-7
CDR3nt: TGCGCCAGCAGCTCCTCCGGGACAGGGGCCTACGAGCAGTACTTC
CDR3aa: CASSSSGTGAYEQYF

abundance: NA
v_gene: TRBV12-3/TRBV12-4
d_gene: NA
j_gene: TRBJ1-5
CDR3nt: TGTGCCAGCAGTTTCCAGGGAGGGAGAGGCAATCAGCCCCAGCATTTT
CDR3aa: CASSFQGGRGNQPQHF

abundance: NA
v_gene: TRBV6-1
d_gene: NA
j_gene: TRBJ2-7
CDR3nt: TGTGCCAGCAGTGAAGCGGGTAGACCCTACGAGCAGTACTTC
CDR3aa: CASSEAGRPYEQYF

abundance: few
v_gene: TRBV5-1
d_gene: TRBD2
j_gene: TRBJ2-1
CDR3nt: TGCGCCAGCAGTCCCGGGGGGACTGCCTACAATGAGCAGTTCTTC
CDR3aa: CASSPGGTAYNEQFF